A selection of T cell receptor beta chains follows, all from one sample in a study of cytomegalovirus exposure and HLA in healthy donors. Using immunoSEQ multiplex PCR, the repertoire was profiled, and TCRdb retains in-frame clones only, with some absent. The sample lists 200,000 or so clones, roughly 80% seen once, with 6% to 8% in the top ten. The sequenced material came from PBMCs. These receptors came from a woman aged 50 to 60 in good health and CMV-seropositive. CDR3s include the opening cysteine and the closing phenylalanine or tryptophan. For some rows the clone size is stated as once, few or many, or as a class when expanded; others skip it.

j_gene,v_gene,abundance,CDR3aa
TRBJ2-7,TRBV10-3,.,CAISESPSGGPYEQYF
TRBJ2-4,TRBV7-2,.,CASSSRGKGSQYF
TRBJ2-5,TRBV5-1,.,CASSTPRDRQETQYF
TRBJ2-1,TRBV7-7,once,CASSLRENNEQFF
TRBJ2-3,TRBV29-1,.,CSAGAGADTQYF
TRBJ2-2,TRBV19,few,CASRTDRTTGELFF
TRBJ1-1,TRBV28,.,CASSLQGEAFF
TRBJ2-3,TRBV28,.,CASSLGGLAGAISSTDTQYF
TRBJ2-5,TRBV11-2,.,CASAVSGGAETQYF
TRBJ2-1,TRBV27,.,CASKPGGTYNEQFF
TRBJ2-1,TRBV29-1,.,CSVPDRADNEQFF
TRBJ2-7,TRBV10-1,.,CASSLGGVRTLYF
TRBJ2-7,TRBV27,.,CASSSILAGPYEQYF
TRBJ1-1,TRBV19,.,CASSTRVNTEAFF
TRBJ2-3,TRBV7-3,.,CASSSSGSSTDTQYF
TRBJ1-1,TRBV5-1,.,CASTPGLRRTEAFF
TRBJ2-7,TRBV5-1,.,CASSLGGTGGNEQYF
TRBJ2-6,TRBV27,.,CASTHRTVTSGANVLTF
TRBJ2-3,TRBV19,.,CASSSSGGTDTQYF
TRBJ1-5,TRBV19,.,CASSSSGTSNQPQHF
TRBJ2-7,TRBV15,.,CATSREGGHSYEQYF
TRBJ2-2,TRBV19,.,CASSPAGTGPGELFF
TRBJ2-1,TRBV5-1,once,CASSAGGDNEQFF
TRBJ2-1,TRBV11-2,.,CASSPSGGLAEQFF
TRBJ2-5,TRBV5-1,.,CASSPQGVETQYF
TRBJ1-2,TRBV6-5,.,CASREPGSVNGYTF
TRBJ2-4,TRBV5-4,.,CASSATDRSNDSQYF
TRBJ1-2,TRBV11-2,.,CASSLDSRAYGYTF
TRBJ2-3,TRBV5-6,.,CASSRFPDTQYF
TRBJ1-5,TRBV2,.,CASSLNNQPQHF
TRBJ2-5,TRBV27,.,CASTLRLQETQYF
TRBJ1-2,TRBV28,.,CASSLARAYGYTF
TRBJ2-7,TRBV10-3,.,CAIGYGTGDEQYF
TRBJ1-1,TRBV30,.,CAWSDSSEAFF
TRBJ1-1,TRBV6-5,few,CASSSPSNTEAFF
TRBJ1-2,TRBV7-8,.,CASSQGQNYGYTF
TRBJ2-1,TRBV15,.,CATSRDGRGRDNEQFF
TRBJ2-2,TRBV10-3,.,CAINIGGRETGELFF
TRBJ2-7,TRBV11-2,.,CASSPGTGYEQYF
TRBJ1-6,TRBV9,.,CASSVGSSYNSPLHF
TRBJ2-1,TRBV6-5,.,CASKFDRYNEQFF
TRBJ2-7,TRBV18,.,CASSPLNPRDIYEQYF
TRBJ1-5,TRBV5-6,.,CASSLGTGDNQPQHF
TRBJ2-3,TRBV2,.,CASRFDSSTDTQYF
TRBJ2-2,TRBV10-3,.,CAISGGLANTGELFF
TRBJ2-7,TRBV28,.,CASSFGLAGALLKQYF
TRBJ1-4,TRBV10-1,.,CASISERTNEKLFF
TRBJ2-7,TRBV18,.,CASSPGLPSREQYF
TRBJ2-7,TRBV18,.,CASSPPGTEIYEQYF
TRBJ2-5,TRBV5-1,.,CASSLERSQETQYF